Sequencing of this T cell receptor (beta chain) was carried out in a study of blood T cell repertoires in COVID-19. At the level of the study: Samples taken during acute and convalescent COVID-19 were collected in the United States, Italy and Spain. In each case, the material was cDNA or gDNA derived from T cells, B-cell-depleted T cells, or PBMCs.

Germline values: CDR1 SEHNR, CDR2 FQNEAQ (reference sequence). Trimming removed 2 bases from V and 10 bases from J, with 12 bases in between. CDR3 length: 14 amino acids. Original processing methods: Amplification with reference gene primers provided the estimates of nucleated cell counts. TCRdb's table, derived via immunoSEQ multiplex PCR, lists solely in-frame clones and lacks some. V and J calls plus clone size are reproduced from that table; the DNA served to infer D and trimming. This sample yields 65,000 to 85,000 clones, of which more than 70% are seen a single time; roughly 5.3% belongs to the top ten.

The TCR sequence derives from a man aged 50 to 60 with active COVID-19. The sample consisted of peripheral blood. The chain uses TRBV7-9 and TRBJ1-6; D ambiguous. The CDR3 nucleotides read TGTGCCAGCAGCTTACCGACACCGACGTCACCCCTCCACTTT. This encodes CASSLPTPTSPLHF.